This T cell receptor beta chain was sequenced during a study of blood T cell repertoires in COVID-19 (dated by TCRdb to 2020 to 2022). Regarding the research as a whole: The collaborator samples originated in the United States, Italy and Spain and spanned the acute and convalescent phases of COVID-19. The material from the prospective study consisted of cDNA or gDNA derived from T cells, B-cell-depleted T cells, or PBMCs. Where available, HLA class I and class II types were taken from metadata supplied by the sample provider and were not determined by assay-based typing. Deeply sampled blood TCRbeta repertoires from subjects exposed to, actively infected with, or recovered from COVID-19 were included in the dataset. A de-identified subject ID, COVID-19 status, age in years and sex were almost always included in the sample metadata. Samples were obtained from the ongoing ImmuneRACE study (first 160 participants) and from roughly 1,300 subjects provided by 6 global collaborators. The repertoires were made available in a free public database intended to serve as a resource for research on the immune response to SARS-CoV-2. Overall study outcomes, separate from this receptor: The amount of clinical and demographic metadata varied by source and participant and was provided uncurated.

A distance of 7 bases separates the germline ends of V and J, which lose 7 bases and 4 bases respectively. Measured from the cysteine to the phenylalanine, the CDR3 is 11 residues long. Just CDR3 DNA is preserved here, 33 bases in frame from base 1. Taken from the germline V gene, the CDR1 and CDR2 loops are ENHRY and SYGVKD. TCRbeta CDR3 regions were amplified from genomic DNA by means of the immunoSEQ Assay, a bias-controlled multiplex PCR. As for the authors' bioinformatics: The number of nucleated cells in each sample was estimated by amplification of reference gene primers within the assay. To quantify the absolute abundance of each unique TCRbeta CDR3 rearrangement, sequence reads were collapsed and filtered. For each sample, productive Simpson clonality was calculated as the square root of Simpson's diversity index across productive rearrangements. The immuneACCESS repertoire file appears here via TCRdb, limited to in-frame rearrangements. These files lack a portion of the clones; in checked studies, under half of the deficit traces to unresolved V genes, and the cause of the others is not known. V, J and clone size reflect that table, while D and trimming were determined from the DNA. Within this sample are about 250,000 clones, with over 75% of them counted one time only. Clones ranked in the top ten supply approximately 8.6% of the sample.

About this clone itself: This clone's antigen is unknown. No per-base quality is available; no much larger clone lies one base away.

Enrolling through a virtual design, the prospective study's participants ranged in age from roughly 18 to 95 years and lived across 20 to 30 United States geographic areas. In the prospective study, participants were assigned to cohorts based on the clinical history participants reported in a screening survey and a study questionnaire. In the prospective study, whole blood, serum and a nasopharyngeal or oropharyngeal swab were collected from each participant by mobile phlebotomists. Over a roughly 2-month period, participants in the prospective study had the option of providing additional blood draws and questionnaires. Blood samples from the prospective study were shipped frozen or at room temperature prior to DNA extraction.

The material sequenced was PBMCs or T cells enriched from blood (not recorded which). The origin of this receptor is a woman aged 50 to 65 with acute COVID-19. Recombination joined TRBV10-3 with TRBJ1-1, with the D segment identity uncertain. The bases read TGTGCCATCATGGCGGGCACTGAAGCTTTCTTT. The encoded protein is CAIMAGTEAFF.